The clone carrying this TCR beta chain was found many times. The antigen is unknown. Researchers amplified the TCR beta CDR3 regions from RNA transcripts. The TCR CDR3 first-round RT-PCR relied on the HTBI primer set. MiXCR, applied by TCRdb to the multiplex PCR reads, yields one record per CDR3 protein. The table records tens of thousands of distinct CDR3 sequences, approximately 57% of them present only once. The V gene end was trimmed by 7 bases and the J gene end by 2 bases; junction bases not matched to a gene: 3. CDR3 length: 14 amino acids. Looked up from germline, CDR1 is SGHVS and CDR2 is FQNEAQ. This specimen belongs to a study of T cells in Graves' hyperthyroidism and ophthalmopathy. Based on clinical symptoms, serum thyroxine and TRAb, thyroid ultrasound and orbital computed tomography, diagnoses were reached. General study findings and limits: The model forecast ophthalmopathy, anticipating it by a median approximately 6.2 months before onset.

What was sequenced was blood. This chain joins TRBV7-8 and TRBJ2-1, with TRBD1 matching over 9 bases. This TCR derives from a woman aged 55 to 70 with Graves' ophthalmopathy. CDR3 sequence: CASNRDRAYNEQFF. CDR3 coding DNA: TGTGCCAGCAACCGGGACAGGGCCTACAATGAGCAGTTCTTC.